A selection of T cell receptor beta chains follows, all from one sample in a study of graft-versus-host responses after intestinal transplantation. The protocol was immunoSEQ multiplex PCR, while the TCRdb copy is restricted to in-frame clones and leaves out a portion. The sample gives about 19,000 clones, 35% to 40% of which show up once; around 1% is in the top ten. The material was alloreactive CD4+ T cells from a mixed lymphocyte reaction culture, obtained before intestinal transplant. The receptor source for this set is a human patient who received an intestinal transplant. Each CDR3 is given with its conserved first and last residue. The D gene is left open where the match is weak. Rows give clone size only sometimes, using once, few, many, or a class for an expanded clone.

J gene	V gene	D gene	clone size	CDR3 protein	CDR3 DNA
TRBJ1-5	TRBV2	NA	few	CASSPRYSNQPQHF	TGTGCCAGCAGCCCCAGATATAGCAATCAGCCCCAGCATTTT
TRBJ2-1	TRBV11-3	TRBD2	NA	CASSTFGLAGNEQFF	TGTGCCAGCAGCACATTTGGACTAGCGGGTAATGAGCAGTTCTTC
TRBJ2-7	TRBV5-3	TRBD1	few	CARSFGGQGEEYEQYF	TGTGCCAGAAGCTTCGGAGGACAGGGTGAGGAGTACGAGCAGTACTTC
TRBJ1-1	TRBV5-6	NA	few	CASSWLGGGTEAFF	TGTGCCAGCAGCTGGCTTGGGGGGGGCACTGAAGCTTTCTTT
TRBJ2-5	TRBV18	NA	NA	CASSLNMEWQTQYF	TGTGCCAGCTCACTCAACATGGAATGGCAGACCCAGTACTTC
TRBJ1-6	TRBV11-3	NA	few	CASSLSRNSPLHF	TGTGCCAGCAGCTTGAGTCGGAATTCACCCCTCCACTTT
TRBJ2-7	TRBV7-2	NA	medium-sized	CASSLVGLEQYF	TGTGCCAGCAGCTTAGTTGGTCTCGAGCAGTACTTC
TRBJ2-3	TRBV9	NA	few	CASSGLVVGTDTQYF	TGTGCCAGCAGCGGCTTAGTGGTCGGCACAGATACGCAGTATTTT
TRBJ1-2	TRBV6-6	NA	NA	CASSYSRVGEGYTF	TGTGCCAGCAGTTACTCGAGGGTTGGGGAGGGCTACACCTTC
TRBJ2-2	TRBV4-1	TRBD1	few	CASSQDRTGNTGELFF	TGCGCCAGCAGCCAAGATCGGACAGGGAACACCGGGGAGCTGTTTTTT
TRBJ1-1	TRBV6-5	TRBD1	few	CASRDRSKGNTEAFF	TGTGCCAGCAGGGACAGGTCCAAGGGGAACACTGAAGCTTTCTTT
TRBJ2-7	TRBV5-4	TRBD1	NA	CASSLAGQLSF	TGTGCCAGCAGCTTGGCGGGACAGCTCTCTTTC
TRBJ2-5	TRBV12-2	NA	NA	CASRLAGSRQETQYF	TGTGCAAGTCGCTTAGCAGGGTCCCGGCAAGAGACCCAGTACTTC
TRBJ1-6	TRBV29-1	TRBD1	NA	CSVSGGNNSPLHF	TGCAGCGTTTCAGGGGGTAATAATTCACCCCTCCACTTT
TRBJ2-3	TRBV9	TRBD1	NA	CASSGGQSRGTQYF	TGTGCCAGCAGCGGGGGACAGTCCCGGGGTACGCAGTATTTT
TRBJ2-3	TRBV14	TRBD2	NA	CASSQGLAGGLDTQYF	TGTGCCAGCAGCCAAGGACTAGCGGGGGGCTTAGATACGCAGTATTTT
TRBJ1-1	TRBV5-1	NA	NA	CASSLPGGSTEAFF	TGCGCCAGCAGTCTCCCGGGAGGTAGCACTGAAGCTTTCTTT
TRBJ1-4	TRBV2	TRBD1	few	CASKWDRGPGELFF	TGTGCCAGCAAGTGGGACAGGGGCCCCGGCGAACTGTTTTTT
TRBJ2-7	TRBV4-2	NA	once	CASSHPGGRTYEQYF	TGTGCCAGCAGCCACCCTGGGGGCCGCACCTACGAGCAGTACTTC
TRBJ2-7	TRBV5-5	NA	NA	CARLSLERDGFVHEQYF	TGTGCCAGATTAAGCCTGGAGAGGGACGGCTTTGTCCACGAGCAGTACTTC